The rows below give T cell receptor beta chains drawn from one sample of a study of blood T cell repertoires in COVID-19. This table comes from immunoSEQ multiplex PCR, and its TCRdb copy is limited to in-frame clones, with some not included. The sample records fewer than 300,000 clones, 80% to 95% being singletons. The specimen was PBMCs or T cells enriched from blood (not recorded which). These receptors came from a woman aged 25-40 years who had recovered from COVID-19. Each CDR3 is given with its conserved first and last residue. D genes are given only for firm matches. Clone sizes are given selectively: once, few, many, or a class where the clone is expanded.

d_call: .
clone_size: .
v_call: TRBV5-4
j_call: TRBJ2-2
cdr3_nt: TGTGCCAGCAGCCCGAGAGCCACTACCCCCGGGTTCACCGGGGAGCTGTTTTTT
cdr3_aa: CASSPRATTPGFTGELFF

d_call: TRBD2
clone_size: .
v_call: TRBV3-1/TRBV3-2
j_call: TRBJ2-7
cdr3_nt: TGTGCCAGCAGCCTGACTAGCGGGGGCTTTTTCTCCTACGAGCAGTACTTC
cdr3_aa: CASSLTSGGFFSYEQYF

d_call: .
clone_size: .
v_call: TRBV6-5
j_call: TRBJ2-3
cdr3_nt: TGTGCCAGCAGACAGCTCCAGCGCACAGATACGCAGTATTTT
cdr3_aa: CASRQLQRTDTQYF

d_call: .
clone_size: .
v_call: TRBV21-1
j_call: TRBJ2-3
cdr3_nt: TGTGCCAGCAGCAATTTCCCGGGGTCTAACTCTAGCACAGATACGCAGTATTTT
cdr3_aa: CASSNFPGSNSSTDTQYF

d_call: TRBD1
clone_size: .
v_call: TRBV29-1
j_call: TRBJ1-1
cdr3_nt: TGCAGCGCGCGCGAAGGACAGGGGGCGATGAACACTGAAGCTTTCTTT
cdr3_aa: CSAREGQGAMNTEAFF

d_call: TRBD2
clone_size: .
v_call: TRBV10-1
j_call: TRBJ2-3
cdr3_nt: TGCGCCTGTCCGGGACTAGCGGGAGGAGTATTTGCAGATACGCAGTATTTT
cdr3_aa: CACPGLAGGVFADTQYF

d_call: TRBD2
clone_size: once
v_call: TRBV15
j_call: TRBJ2-5
cdr3_nt: TGTGCCACCAGGGACACTTTGACTAGCGGGAGGGTCCGAGAGACCCAGTACTTC
cdr3_aa: CATRDTLTSGRVRETQYF

d_call: TRBD1
clone_size: once
v_call: TRBV28
j_call: TRBJ1-2
cdr3_nt: TGTGCCAGCAGTCCCCGGACAGGGACCTATGGCTACACCTTC
cdr3_aa: CASSPRTGTYGYTF

d_call: .
clone_size: .
v_call: TRBV3-1/TRBV3-2
j_call: TRBJ1-6
cdr3_nt: TGTGCCAGCAGCCATGGGCCTTCACCCCTCCACTTT
cdr3_aa: CASSHGPSPLHF

d_call: TRBD1
clone_size: .
v_call: TRBV10-3
j_call: TRBJ1-1
cdr3_nt: TGTGCCATCAGCAGGACAGGGAACACTGAAGCTTTCTTT
cdr3_aa: CAISRTGNTEAFF